This TCR beta chain was documented in a study of OX40 agonist ivuxolimab in advanced cancers. Findings and caveats of the study: Low clonal expansion, among the lowest seen, marked partial responders at 0.1-3.0 mg/kg. The study did not work out the antigen specificity of the expanded peripheral T cells.

Concerning this clone: What it recognizes is unknown.

Per the germline V gene, CDR1 is SGHAT and CDR2 is FQNNGV. The CDR3 runs 17 residues. The V and J ends lost 4 bases and 5 bases, in that order; junction bases with no gene match: 16. TCRdb's table, derived via immunoSEQ multiplex PCR, lists solely in-frame clones and lacks some. The top ten hold approximately 5.9% of the sample, which has 40,000 to 45,000 clones, over 80% seen once. Sequences were derived from CD4+ or CD8+ T cells sorted from blood, sampled in a trial of the OX40 agonist ivuxolimab. This TCR was sampled from an adult with an advanced solid tumor such as melanoma, head and neck, liver or kidney cancer. The chain couples TRBV11-2 to TRBJ2-5; 7 nucleotides match TRBD2. CDR3 in DNA: TGTGCCAGCAGCTCTAGGACACAAGGACTGGGAGGGGAGACCCAGTACTTC. This sequence encodes CASSSRTQGLGGETQYF.